Below are 23 T cell receptor beta chains sequenced from a single sample in a study of cytomegalovirus exposure and HLA in healthy donors. Primers for the PCR totalled 60 Vbeta and 13 Jbeta. TCRdb keeps only in-frame clones here, not all; method: immunoSEQ multiplex PCR. The data contain a few hundred thousand clones, about 90% of them singletons. The sample taken for sequencing was PBMCs. The receptors were gathered from a girl under 10 years old in good health and CMV-seronegative.

The J gene is TRBJ2-1, the V gene TRBV6-1, with D perhaps matching TRBD1 (5 bases). The CDR3 length is 11 residues. The V gene lost 3 bases and the J gene lost 11 bases, with 8 bases spanning the gap. From germline, CDR1 is MNHNS and CDR2 SASEGT. The CDR3 coding sequence is TGTGCCAGCAGTGAGACAGACCAGCAGTTCTTC. This codes for CASSETDQQFF.

The chain couples TRBV2 to TRBJ2-1; D unresolved. The CDR3 totals 13 residues. Trimming removed 4 bases at V and 8 bases at J, with 12 bases between. Per the germline V gene, CDR1 is SNHLY and CDR2 is FYNNEI. Written as DNA, the CDR3 is TGTGCCAGCAGTGTCCTCCCGGCGGATGAGCAGTTCTTC. Encoded protein: CASSVLPADEQFF.

Details on this clone: This specimen includes other DNA sequences encoding the same CDR3. The rearrangement joins TRBV9 to TRBJ1-2, with D possibly TRBD1 on 6 matching bases. This CDR3 spans 14 amino acids. The V end lost 0 bases, the J end lost 2 bases, and 8 bases lay between the germline ends. Germline V gene lookup returns CDR1 SGDLS and CDR2 YYNGEE. This chain's CDR3 is CASSVGGGNYGYTF. CDR3 in DNA: TGTGCCAGCAGCGTAGGCGGGGGCAACTATGGCTACACCTTC.

The J gene is TRBJ1-3, the V gene TRBV19, with D perhaps matching TRBD1 (6 bases). The V end was cut by 4 bases, the J end by 1 base, with 8 bases between. Germline V lookup: CDR1 LNHDA, CDR2 SQIVND (reference sequence). This CDR3 region has 14 residues. CDR3 DNA sequence: TGTGCCAGTAGTACACAGGGATCTGGAAACACCATATATTTT. This gives the protein CASSTQGSGNTIYF. Using reference TRBV19 and TRBJ1-3 for the parts outside the CDR3, the full variable domain is DGGITQSPKYLFRKEGQNVTLSCEQNLNHDAMYWYRQDPGQGLRLIYYSQIVNDFQKGDIAEGYSVSREKKESFPLTVTSAQKNPTAFYLCASSTQGSGNTIYFGEGSWLTVV.

V usage is TRBV6-1 and J usage is TRBJ1-1, with 9 positions matching TRBD1. The CDR3 covers 15 residues. With V trimmed by 6 bases and J by 1 base, 6 bases remained unmatched. Per germline, CDR1 MNHNS and CDR2 SASEGT. DNA of the CDR3: TGTGCCAGCAGGACGGAGACAGGGGGGAACACTGAAGCTTTCTTT. Translating it yields CASRTETGGNTEAFF.

In this sample, this clone turned up a few times. The chain carries TRBV5-4 and TRBJ2-1, with 9 bases identical to TRBD2. From germline, CDR1 is SGHNT and CDR2 YYREEE (reference sequence). This CDR3 is 14 amino acids long. V was clipped by 2 bases and J by 5 bases; unmatched bases: 2. CDR3 residues: CASSFGTSNNEQFF. Here the CDR3 DNA reads TGTGCCAGCAGCTTCGGGACTAGCAACAATGAGCAGTTCTTC.

This clone was found a few times. The V and J genes are TRBV10-3 and TRBJ2-7; the match to TRBD2 covers 12 bases. The CDR3 spans 16 residues. Germline V gene data show CDR1 as ENHRY and CDR2 as SYGVKD. V was pared by 4 bases and J by 0 bases, with 4 bases of the junction left unmatched. The CDR3 DNA is TGTGCCATCAGTGTCCCGACTAGCGGGAGCTCCTACGAGCAGTACTTC. Translation: CAISVPTSGSSYEQYF.

This rearrangement joins TRBV19 to TRBJ2-3; the match to TRBD2 covers 9 bases. V trimming: 7 bases; J trimming: 2 bases; junction bases outside the gene matches: 10. Germline-derived CDR1 and CDR2 are LNHDA and SQIVND (reference sequence). CDR3 size: 16 residues. The CDR3 nucleotides are TGTGCCAGTACCCCAAAGTTAGCGGGGGTCACAGATACGCAGTATTTT. This codes for CASTPKLAGVTDTQYF.

The chain combines TRBV10-1 with TRBJ1-4; D remains ambiguous. V was cut by 6 bases and J by 6 bases, with 23 bases left in between. CDR3 size: 17 residues. Germline V CDR1 and CDR2: WNHNN, SYGVQD (reference sequence). The CDR3 DNA reads as TGCGCCAGCAGCCTATTGGCCCCAGGCCCTCTTGATGAAAAACTGTTTTTT. Encoded protein: CASSLLAPGPLDEKLFF.

This rearrangement joins TRBV4-2 to TRBJ2-5; D unresolved. The J call may be in error: the DNA end matches TRBJ2-7 better. CDR1 is LGHNA, CDR2 YNFKEQ, per germline. The CDR3 consists of 13 residues. The DNA for the CDR3 is TGTGCCAGCAGCCAAGTGCCGTCCTACGAGCAGTACTTC. Amino acids: CASSQVPSYEQYF.

This clone was detected only once. The chain joins TRBV27 to TRBJ2-2, with TRBD2 identical over 7 bases. CDR1 MNHEY and CDR2 SMNVEV come from the germline V gene (reference sequence). The V gene end was trimmed by 3 bases and the J gene end by 7 bases; junction bases not matched to a gene: 8. This CDR3 has 15 amino acids. For the CDR3, the DNA is TGTGCCAGCAGTTTGTCGGGGGGTGACATCGGGGAGCTGTTTTTT. This sequence encodes CASSLSGGDIGELFF.

The sample holds one count of this clone. The genes are TRBV5-6 and TRBJ2-7; TRBD2 agrees at 8 bases. V dropped 4 bases and J dropped 5; count of bases not matched to a gene: 14. Germline CDR1 and CDR2: SGHDT and YYEEEE. The CDR3 is 16 residues long. The CDR3 bases are TGTGCCAGCAGCCCCCCACTAGCGGTATTAGGCGACGAGCAGTACTTC. Translating it yields CASSPPLAVLGDEQYF. Full variable domain (outside the CDR3, taken from reference TRBV5-6 and TRBJ2-7): DAGVTQSPTHLIKTRGQQVTLRCSPKSGHDTVSWYQQALGQGPQFIFQYYEEEERQRGNFPDRFSGHQFPNYSSELNVNALLLGDSALYLCASSPPLAVLGDEQYFGPGTRLTVT.

V is TRBV27 and J is TRBJ2-1, with D tentatively TRBD1 (6 bases). There are 14 residues in the CDR3. Germline V lookup: CDR1 MNHEY, CDR2 SMNVEV (reference sequence). Trimming removed 4 bases from V and 4 bases from J, with 11 bases in between. DNA of the CDR3: TGTGCCAGCAGTTATAGGACAGCTTACAATGAGCAGTTCTTC. Translated: CASSYRTAYNEQFF.

V usage is TRBV27 and J usage is TRBJ2-1, with D unclear. Germline V lookup: CDR1 MNHEY, CDR2 SMNVEV (reference sequence). CDR3 length: 13 residues. The germline V and J ends were trimmed by 8 bases and 1 base, with 9 bases remaining between them. The CDR3 spells CASGLLSYNEQFF. CDR3 in DNA: TGTGCCAGCGGGCTACTGTCCTACAATGAGCAGTTCTTC.

The gene calls are TRBV10-3 and TRBJ1-2, with 8 nucleotides matching TRBD1. The ends lost 6 bases at V and 5 bases at J; junction bases unmatched: 14. Germline CDR1 and CDR2: ENHRY and SYGVKD. This CDR3 contains 16 residues. CDR3 residues: CAIRTDRGWDLYGYTF. The CDR3 DNA sequence: TGTGCCATCAGGACCGACAGGGGTTGGGATCTATATGGCTACACCTTC.

This chain links TRBV7-6 with TRBJ1-1, with D maybe TRBD1 (5 bases). The germline V gene has CDR1 SGHVS and CDR2 FNYEAQ. Deletions cut 5 bases from V and 7 bases from J, with 14 bases between. The CDR3 spans 13 residues. This CDR3 is CASSPGTGGEAFF. CDR3 nucleotide sequence: TGTGCCAGCAGCCCCGGGACGGGGGGTGAAGCTTTCTTT.

The J gene is TRBJ1-5, the V gene TRBV27, with D possibly TRBD1 on 6 matching bases. The CDR3 length is 15 residues. V dropped 4 bases and J dropped 1 base, with 11 bases sitting between them. In germline, CDR1 is MNHEY, CDR2 SMNVEV (reference sequence). The CDR3 DNA follows: TGTGCCAGCAGTTACATGGGGGCGAGCAATCAGCCCCAGCATTTT. Translated, it gives CASSYMGASNQPQHF.

The V gene is TRBV7-8, the J gene TRBJ1-2; TRBD1 might be the D (5 bases). CDR3 size: 15 residues. Germline V gene sequence: CDR1 SGHVS, CDR2 FQNEAQ. Trimming stripped 5 bases from V and 0 bases from J, with 13 bases between. CDR3 protein: CASSPRAETNYGYTF. CDR3 DNA: TGTGCCAGCAGCCCCAGGGCGGAGACTAACTATGGCTACACCTTC.

The CDR3 coding sequence is TGCAGCGTTCCAAAAGGGGACAGGGGCCCTACCTACAATGAGCAGTTCTTC. Amino acids: CSVPKGDRGPTYNEQFF. The J gene is TRBJ2-1, the V gene TRBV29-1; 10 positions agree with TRBD1. CDR3 length equals 17 residues. V shed 5 bases, J shed 2 bases, and the junction held 12 bases outside the gene matches. Germline V gene lookup returns CDR1 SQVTM and CDR2 ANQGSEA.

CDR3 loop: CASSEGQGAGYEQYF. The DNA for the CDR3 is TGTGCCAGCAGCGAGGGACAGGGTGCCGGCTACGAGCAGTACTTC. The V and J genes are TRBV5-8 and TRBJ2-7; 9 bases match TRBD1. V lost 4 bases to trimming and J lost 3 bases; unmatched junction nucleotides: 8. Per germline, CDR1 SGHTS and CDR2 YDEGEE. The CDR3 is 15 amino acids.

The V gene is TRBV2, the J gene TRBJ1-2; TRBD1 aligns across 8 bases. In germline, CDR1 is SNHLY, CDR2 FYNNEI. J lost 5 bases, V lost 11 bases, and 10 bases had no gene match. The CDR3 runs to 13 residues. Written as DNA, the CDR3 is TGTGCCGGAAAGAGCAGGGGGCAATATGGCTACACCTTC. Its protein product is CAGKSRGQYGYTF.

The chain couples TRBV4-1 to TRBJ2-7; D possibly corresponds to TRBD1 (6 bases). Trimming left V 1 base short and J 4 bases short, with 11 bases between. In germline, CDR1 is MGHRA, CDR2 YSYEKL. The CDR3 spans 14 residues. The CDR3 reads CASSQVSQGYEQYF. In DNA form, the CDR3 reads TGCGCCAGCAGCCAAGTATCACAGGGTTACGAGCAGTACTTC.

This chain joins TRBV5-1 and TRBJ2-1; 11 nucleotides match TRBD2. V lost 4 bases to trimming and J lost 0 bases; unmatched junction nucleotides: 6. The CDR3 is made up of 17 amino acids. Germline lookup yields CDR1 SGHRS and CDR2 YFSETQ. CDR3 sequence: CASSTRLAGSSYNEQFF. The CDR3 DNA is TGCGCCAGCAGCACCCGACTAGCGGGGAGCTCCTACAATGAGCAGTTCTTC.